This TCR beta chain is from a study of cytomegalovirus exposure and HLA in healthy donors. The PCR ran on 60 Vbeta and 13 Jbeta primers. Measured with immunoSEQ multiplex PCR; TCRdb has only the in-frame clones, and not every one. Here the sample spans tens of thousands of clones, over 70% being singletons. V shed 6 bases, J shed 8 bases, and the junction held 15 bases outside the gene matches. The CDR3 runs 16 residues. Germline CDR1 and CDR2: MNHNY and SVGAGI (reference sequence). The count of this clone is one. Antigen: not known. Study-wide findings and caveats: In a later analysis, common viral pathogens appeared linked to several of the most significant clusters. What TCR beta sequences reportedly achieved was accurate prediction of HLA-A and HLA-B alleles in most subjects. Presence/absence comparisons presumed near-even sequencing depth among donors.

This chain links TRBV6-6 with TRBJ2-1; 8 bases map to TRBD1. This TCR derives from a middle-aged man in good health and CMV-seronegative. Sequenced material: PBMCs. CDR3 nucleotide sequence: TGTGCCAGCAGCCGGCAGGGGGCATTGAGGTTGGATGAGCAGTTCTTC. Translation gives CASSRQGALRLDEQFF.